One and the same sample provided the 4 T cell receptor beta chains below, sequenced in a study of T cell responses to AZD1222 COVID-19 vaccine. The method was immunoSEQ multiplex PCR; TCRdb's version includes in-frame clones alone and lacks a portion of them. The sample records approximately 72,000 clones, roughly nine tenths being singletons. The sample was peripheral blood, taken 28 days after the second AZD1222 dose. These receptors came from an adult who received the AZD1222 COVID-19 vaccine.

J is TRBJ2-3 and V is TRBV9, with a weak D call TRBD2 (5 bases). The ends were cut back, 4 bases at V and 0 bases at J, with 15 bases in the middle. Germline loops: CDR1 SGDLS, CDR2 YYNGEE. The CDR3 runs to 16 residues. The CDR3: CASSTIPGSSTDTQYF. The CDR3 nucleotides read TGTGCCAGCAGCACCATCCCGGGATCTAGCACAGATACGCAGTATTTT.

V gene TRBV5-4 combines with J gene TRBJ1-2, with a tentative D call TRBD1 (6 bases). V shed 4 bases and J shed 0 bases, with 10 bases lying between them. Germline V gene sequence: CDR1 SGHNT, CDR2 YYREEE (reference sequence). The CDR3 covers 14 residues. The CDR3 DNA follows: TGTGCCAGCAGCCCGGACAGTGCTAACTATGGCTACACCTTC. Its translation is CASSPDSANYGYTF.

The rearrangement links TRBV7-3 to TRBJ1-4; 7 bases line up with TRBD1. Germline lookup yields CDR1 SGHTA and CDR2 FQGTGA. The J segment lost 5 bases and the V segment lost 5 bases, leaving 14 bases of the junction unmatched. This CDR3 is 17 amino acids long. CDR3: CASSLTPIGGGNEKLFF. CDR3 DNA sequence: TGTGCCAGCAGCCTCACCCCAATCGGAGGGGGCAATGAAAAACTGTTTTTT. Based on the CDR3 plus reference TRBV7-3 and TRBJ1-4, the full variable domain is GAGVSQTPSNKVTEKGKYVELRCDPISGHTALYWYRQSLGQGPEFLIYFQGTGAADDSGLPNDRFFAVRPEGSVSTLKIQRTERGDSAVYLCASSLTPIGGGNEKLFFGSGTQLSVL.

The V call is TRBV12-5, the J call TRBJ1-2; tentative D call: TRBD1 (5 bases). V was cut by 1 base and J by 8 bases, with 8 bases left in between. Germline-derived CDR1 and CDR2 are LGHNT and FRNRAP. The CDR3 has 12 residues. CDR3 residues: CASGLGGTGYTF. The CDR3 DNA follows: TGTGCTAGTGGTTTGGGGGGGACGGGCTACACCTTC.